This T cell receptor beta chain comes out of a study of control samples from healthy donors and cancer patients. Germline loops: CDR1 LGHDT, CDR2 YNNKEL (reference sequence). This CDR3 has 18 residues. Germline trimming cut 5 bases from V and 1 base from J; bases unmatched to any gene: 11. Here immunoSEQ multiplex PCR was the method, and the copy in TCRdb shows in-frame clones only, minus some. The sample has 150,000 or so clones, around 90% seen once. Input material: blood. The V and J genes are TRBV3-1 (or the pseudogene TRBV3-2) and TRBJ2-3, with 11 bases aligning to TRBD2. This TCR came from a woman in her 30s in good health. CDR3 DNA sequence: TGTGCCAGCAGCTACCGATCGGGACTAGCGGACCGCACAGATACGCAGTATTTT. Residues: CASSYRSGLADRTDTQYF.